One and the same sample provided the 30 T cell receptor beta chains below, sequenced in a study of blood T cell repertoires in COVID-19. The table came from immunoSEQ multiplex PCR; TCRdb's copy has only in-frame clones and leaves some out. The data contain 100,000 to 150,000 clones, around 86% of them singletons. Sequencing was performed on peripheral blood. These receptors were obtained from a woman aged 60-75 years with active or convalescent COVID-19.

The chain has TRBV28 and TRBJ2-5; D may be TRBD1 (5 bases). CDR1 and CDR2 (germline): MDHEN, SYDVKM. CDR3 length: 12 amino acids. Trimming removed 7 bases at V and 3 bases at J, with 9 bases between. CDR3 in DNA: TGTGCCAGCAACGCCAGGGAAGAGACCCAGTACTTC. This gives the protein CASNAREETQYF.

V and J are TRBV2 and TRBJ2-7; possibly TRBD2 for D (5 bases). Looked up from germline, CDR1 is SNHLY and CDR2 is FYNNEI. CDR3 length equals 18 residues. With 3 bases removed from V and 0 bases from J, the gap between germline ends came to 21 bases. The CDR3 nucleotides read TGTGCCAGCAGTGAGTTTGGACTGCTTCTAAGAAGCTCCTACGAGCAGTACTTC. Translation gives CASSEFGLLLRSSYEQYF.

The CDR3: CASSVGQAYGYTF. CDR3 bases: TGTGCCAGTAGTGTGGGACAGGCCTATGGCTACACCTTC. The genes are TRBV19 and TRBJ1-2, with TRBD1 matching over 8 bases. The germline gives CDR1 LNHDA, CDR2 SQIVND (reference sequence). V was pared by 5 bases and J by 4 bases, with 3 bases of the junction left unmatched. CDR3 size: 13 residues.

The chain joins TRBV28 to TRBJ2-7; 7 bases line up with TRBD1. The CDR3 consists of 15 residues. J was trimmed by 5 bases and V by 6 bases; bases with no gene match: 13. In germline, CDR1 is MDHEN, CDR2 SYDVKM. The CDR3 loop is CASSPIDRVSNEQYV. The CDR3 DNA follows: TGTGCCAGCAGCCCCATCGACAGGGTCAGCAACGAGCAGTACGTC.

V usage is TRBV2 and J usage is TRBJ2-7, with TRBD2 as a possible D gene (6 bases). V gave up 6 bases and J gave up 4 bases, with 16 bases separating them. Germline CDR1 and CDR2: SNHLY and FYNNEI. The CDR3 is made up of 14 amino acids. CDR3 amino acids: CASSAGPGGYEQYV. DNA of the CDR3: TGTGCCAGCAGCGCGGGACCCGGGGGTTACGAGCAGTACGTC.

With respect to this clone: In the same sample, other DNA sequences code for this CDR3. V and J are TRBV5-1 and TRBJ2-5, with 9 positions matching TRBD2. The CDR3 totals 14 residues. The V gene's germline CDR1 is SGHRS and CDR2 YFSETQ. V was clipped by 3 bases and J by 4 bases; unmatched bases: 4. The CDR3 sequence is CASSYSGGRETQYF. The CDR3 DNA follows: TGCGCCAGCAGCTACAGCGGGGGGCGAGAGACCCAGTACTTC.

This chain joins TRBV4-3 and TRBJ2-1, with TRBD2 matching over 10 bases. The CDR3 has 18 residues. The J segment lost 5 bases and the V segment lost 0 bases, leaving 10 bases of the junction unmatched. Per the germline V gene, CDR1 is LGHNA and CDR2 is YSLEER. The CDR3 loop reads CASSQERGRAGGNNEQFF. CDR3 bases: TGCGCCAGCAGCCAAGAGCGGGGGCGAGCGGGAGGGAACAATGAGCAGTTCTTC.

This sequence joins TRBV19 and TRBJ2-2; 7 nucleotides match TRBD1. This CDR3 is 19 amino acids long. The germline gives CDR1 LNHDA, CDR2 SQIVND (reference sequence). V gave up 3 bases and J gave up 0 bases; unmatched junction bases: 13. CDR3: CASSISGTVRYSNTGELFF. The CDR3 region has the DNA TGTGCCAGTAGTATCTCAGGGACAGTGCGTTATTCGAACACCGGGGAGCTGTTTTTT.

This clone was seen a handful of times. The chain combines TRBV5-6 with TRBJ2-5, with TRBD1 matching 7 bases. The CDR3 has 14 residues. With V trimmed by 1 base and J by 4 bases, 4 bases remained unmatched. Germline values: CDR1 SGHDT, CDR2 YYEEEE. The chain's CDR3 is CASSLTDRAETQYF. The CDR3, as DNA: TGTGCCAGCAGCTTGACCGACAGGGCAGAGACCCAGTACTTC.

The V gene is TRBV29-1, the J gene TRBJ2-7, with a weak D call TRBD1 (6 bases). The V gene lost 5 bases and the J gene lost 2 bases, with 16 bases spanning the gap. The germline gives CDR1 SQVTM, CDR2 ANQGSEA. This CDR3 is built from 14 residues. The CDR3 DNA follows: TGCAGCGTTCGACAGGCTCCTAGTACCTACGAGCAGTACTTC. Residues: CSVRQAPSTYEQYF.

The V gene is TRBV19, the J gene TRBJ1-5; 9 bases fit TRBD1. Looked up from germline, CDR1 is LNHDA and CDR2 is SQIVND (reference sequence). This CDR3 is built from 14 residues. Trimming cost V 7 bases and J 6 bases; bases outside gene matches: 7. The CDR3 loop reads CASTPGQGSQPQHF. In DNA form, the CDR3 reads TGTGCCAGTACCCCCGGACAGGGGAGTCAGCCCCAGCATTTT. Filled out from reference TRBV19 and TRBJ1-5, the complete variable domain reads DGGITQSPKYLFRKEGQNVTLSCEQNLNHDAMYWYRQDPGQGLRLIYYSQIVNDFQKGDIAEGYSVSREKKESFPLTVTSAQKNPTAFYLCASTPGQGSQPQHFGDGTRLSIL.

This rearrangement joins TRBV24-1 to TRBJ2-3; TRBD2 agrees at 10 bases. The CDR3 runs 18 residues. V gave up 2 bases and J gave up 4 bases; unmatched junction bases: 11. The V gene's germline CDR1 is KGHDR and CDR2 SFDVKD. The CDR3 loop is CATSDSVPGLAGADTQYF. DNA of the CDR3: TGTGCCACCAGTGATTCCGTCCCGGGGCTAGCGGGGGCAGATACGCAGTATTTT.

The chain recombines TRBV6-5 with TRBJ1-5, with TRBD1 identical over 10 bases. With 11 bases clipped from V and 3 bases from J, the junction kept 7 bases outside the gene matches. CDR1 is MNHEY and CDR2 is SVGAGI in the germline V gene. The CDR3 covers 14 residues. CDR3 amino acids: CASAGTGVNQPQHF. The CDR3, as DNA: TGTGCCTCGGCCGGGACAGGGGTCAATCAGCCCCAGCATTTT.

The chain's CDR3 is CAISPAGGYNEQFF. The CDR3 DNA follows: TGTGCCATCAGCCCAGCGGGGGGTTACAATGAGCAGTTCTTC. The chain has TRBV10-3 and TRBJ2-1, with 9 positions matching TRBD2. Per germline, CDR1 ENHRY and CDR2 SYGVKD. Losses at the gene ends were 6 bases for V and 4 bases for J; bases not matched to a gene: 4. The CDR3 consists of 14 residues.

The table lists this clone with a few counts. The chain carries TRBV7-9 and TRBJ2-7; maybe TRBD1 (5 bases). This CDR3 contains 13 residues. Between the trimmed V and J ends, which lost 5 bases and 5 bases, there was a span of 13 bases. Germline V gene sequence: CDR1 SEHNR, CDR2 FQNEAQ (reference sequence). The CDR3 sequence is CASSKSGSNEQYF. For the CDR3, the DNA is TGTGCCAGCAGCAAATCAGGGTCTAACGAGCAGTACTTC.

The genes are TRBV7-3 and TRBJ2-6; D is unresolved. The germline CDR1 and CDR2 sequences are SGHTA and FQGTGA. With 3 bases removed from V and 2 bases from J, the gap between germline ends came to 14 bases. The CDR3 loop spans 17 amino acids. The CDR3 DNA follows: TGTGCCAGCAGCTTCGCCCCTCCGCTAACTGGGGCCAACGTCCTGACTTTC. The encoded protein is CASSFAPPLTGANVLTF.

V and J are TRBV6-4 and TRBJ2-1; the match to TRBD1 covers 7 bases. CDR3 length: 18 amino acids. After removal of 8 bases from V and 3 bases from J, the junction contained 19 bases not matched to a gene. Germline V gives CDR1 MRHNA, CDR2 SNTAGT. CDR3 residues: CASVSGTALPIIYNEQFF. The CDR3 bases are TGTGCCAGCGTTTCAGGGACAGCGCTTCCAATTATCTACAATGAGCAGTTCTTC.

The chain has TRBV6-1 and TRBJ1-6; no clear D. The germline gives CDR1 MNHNS, CDR2 SASEGT. The length of the CDR3 is 14 residues. V was pared by 0 bases and J by 14 bases, with 14 bases between. The CDR3 here is CASSEALREGTLHF. The DNA of the CDR3 is TGTGCCAGCAGTGAAGCGCTTCGGGAGGGCACCCTCCACTTT.

The sample holds a few counts of this clone. This chain uses TRBV28 with TRBJ1-1; D is ambiguous. The V end was cut by 2 bases, the J end by 6 bases, with 13 bases between. CDR1 is MDHEN, CDR2 SYDVKM, per germline. CDR3 length: 14 residues. This CDR3 is CASSLGRPTAEAFF. The DNA of the CDR3 is TGTGCCAGCAGTTTAGGCAGGCCAACGGCTGAAGCTTTCTTT.

The J gene is TRBJ2-5, the V gene TRBV3-1 (or the pseudogene TRBV3-2), with 7 bases identical to TRBD1. Germline-derived CDR1 and CDR2 are LGHDT and YNNKEL (reference sequence). The junction had 0 bases not matched to a gene; V was cut back by 4 bases and J by 1 base. The CDR3 is 13 residues long. CDR3 coding DNA: TGTGCCAGCAGCCGACAGGGCCAAGAGACCCAGTACTTC. Translated, it gives CASSRQGQETQYF.

The chain joins TRBV28 to TRBJ1-2; 8 bases line up with TRBD1. CDR1 and CDR2 (germline): MDHEN, SYDVKM. CDR3 size: 13 residues. V was pared by 6 bases and J by 2 bases, with 2 bases of the junction left unmatched. The CDR3 nucleotides are TGTGCCAGCAGCAGGGACAGGAACTATGGCTACACCTTC. Translating gives CASSRDRNYGYTF.

The V call is TRBV24-1, the J call TRBJ2-2; 7 positions agree with TRBD1. Germline loops: CDR1 KGHDR, CDR2 SFDVKD. The CDR3 length is 16 residues. Trimming at V came to 3 bases and at J to 5 bases, leaving 8 bases not matched to a gene. The CDR3 DNA follows: TGTGCCACCAGTGATCCCAGACAGGGCGGGACCGGGGAGCTGTTTTTT. Amino acids: CATSDPRQGGTGELFF.

V gene TRBV6-1 combines with J gene TRBJ1-5, with D perhaps TRBD1 (5 bases). The ends were cut back, 7 bases at V and 0 bases at J, with 13 bases in the middle. The CDR3 has 15 residues. Germline V CDR1 and CDR2: MNHNS, SASEGT. The CDR3 loop reads CASTRGRFSNQPQHF. The CDR3 DNA sequence: TGTGCCAGCACCCGGGGGAGGTTTAGCAATCAGCCCCAGCATTTT.

V and J are TRBV5-6 and TRBJ1-4; TRBD1 might be the D (6 bases). V lost 3 bases and J 3 bases, leaving 15 bases between the germline ends. The CDR3 loop spans 16 amino acids. Germline assignment: CDR1 SGHDT and CDR2 YYEEEE. In DNA form, the CDR3 reads TGTGCCAGCAGCTATACCACAGGGCTGTCTAATGAAAAACTGTTTTTT. This gives the protein CASSYTTGLSNEKLFF.

The V call is TRBV19, the J call TRBJ1-2, with 8 bases identical to TRBD1. The germline gives CDR1 LNHDA, CDR2 SQIVND (reference sequence). V shed 5 bases and J 4 bases; nucleotides not matched to a gene: 12. The CDR3 has 16 residues. The CDR3 nucleotides read TGTGCCAGTAGTGTTGCAGGGGGCGTTTTTTCCTATGGCTACACCTTC. It is translated as CASSVAGGVFSYGYTF.

J is TRBJ2-1 and V is TRBV5-4; TRBD2 aligns across 7 bases. With 7 bases clipped from V and 5 bases from J, the junction kept 15 bases outside the gene matches. CDR1 SGHNT and CDR2 YYREEE come from the germline V gene (reference sequence). CDR3 length: 16 amino acids. CDR3 amino acids: CASGSRAGSRDNEQFF. CDR3 sequence (DNA): TGTGCCAGCGGATCGAGAGCGGGGAGCCGGGACAATGAGCAGTTCTTC.

This clone was detected only once. The gene calls are TRBV6-5 and TRBJ1-1; D remains ambiguous. V lost 6 bases and J 0 bases, leaving 14 bases between the germline ends. The germline V gene has CDR1 MNHEY and CDR2 SVGAGI. The CDR3 contains 15 residues. CDR3 residues: CASRNRGAVNTEAFF. DNA for the CDR3: TGTGCCAGCAGAAACCGGGGAGCGGTGAACACTGAAGCTTTCTTT.

Points on this clone: An end of the junction differs from the germline gene, which may be a read error. The V call is TRBV15, the J call TRBJ1-5; D perhaps matches TRBD1 (6 bases). Germline lookup yields CDR1 LNHNV and CDR2 YYDKDF (reference sequence). This CDR3 is built from 15 residues. Here the CDR3 reads CATSREQGGNQPQHF. CDR3 sequence (DNA): TGTGCCACCAGCCGAGAACAGGGCGGCAATCAGCCCCAGCATTTT.

The rearrangement links TRBV21-1 to TRBJ1-5; TRBD1, the table's D call, lacks a check against the DNA. TRBV21-1 corresponds to a pseudogene. This CDR3 comprises 16 residues. CDR3 bases: TGTGCCAGCCACTCACACAGGGTTTTAAACAATCAGCCCCAGCATTTT. Protein: CASHSHRVLNNQPQHF.

The genes are TRBV25-1 and TRBJ1-1, with D perhaps matching TRBD1 (5 bases). CDR1 and CDR2 (germline): MGHDK, SYGVNS. V was clipped by 6 bases and J by 4 bases, with 12 bases between them. The CDR3 covers 13 residues. The CDR3 region has the DNA TGTGCCAGCAGGTGGGGGGGGTTCACTGAAGCTTTCTTT. Translated: CASRWGGFTEAFF.